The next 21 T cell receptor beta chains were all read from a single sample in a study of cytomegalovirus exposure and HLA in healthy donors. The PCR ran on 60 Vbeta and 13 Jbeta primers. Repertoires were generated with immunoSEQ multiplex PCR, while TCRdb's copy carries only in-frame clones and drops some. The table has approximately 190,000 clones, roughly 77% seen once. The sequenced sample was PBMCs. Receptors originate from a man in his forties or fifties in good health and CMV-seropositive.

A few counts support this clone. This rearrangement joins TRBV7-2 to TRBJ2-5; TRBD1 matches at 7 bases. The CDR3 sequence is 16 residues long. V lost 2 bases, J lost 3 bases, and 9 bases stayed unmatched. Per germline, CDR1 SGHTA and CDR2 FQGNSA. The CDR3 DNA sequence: TGTGCCAGCAGCTTAATCGTTAGGACAGGAGAAGAGACCCAGTACTTC. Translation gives CASSLIVRTGEETQYF.

CDR3 protein: CASSPRPAGTDTQYF. CDR3 nucleotide sequence: TGTGCCAGCAGCCCTAGACCAGCGGGCACAGATACGCAGTATTTT. The chain joins TRBV9 to TRBJ2-3; a possible D gene is TRBD2 (5 bases). The germline V gene has CDR1 SGDLS and CDR2 YYNGEE. V lost 4 bases, J lost 1 base, and 13 bases lay in between. The CDR3 has 15 amino acids.

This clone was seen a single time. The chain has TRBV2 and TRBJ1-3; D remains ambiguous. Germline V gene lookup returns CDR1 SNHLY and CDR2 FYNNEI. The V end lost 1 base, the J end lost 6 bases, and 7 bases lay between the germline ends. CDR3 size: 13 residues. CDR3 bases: TGTGCCAGCAGTGAAGACAGTTCAAACACCATATATTTT. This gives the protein CASSEDSSNTIYF.

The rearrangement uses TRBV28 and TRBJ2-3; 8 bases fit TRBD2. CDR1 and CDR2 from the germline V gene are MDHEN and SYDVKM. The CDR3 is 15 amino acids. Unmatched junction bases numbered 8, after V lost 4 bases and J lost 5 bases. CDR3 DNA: TGTGCCAGCAGTTCGACCGGGACTAGAAAAGATACGCAGTATTTT. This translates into CASSSTGTRKDTQYF.

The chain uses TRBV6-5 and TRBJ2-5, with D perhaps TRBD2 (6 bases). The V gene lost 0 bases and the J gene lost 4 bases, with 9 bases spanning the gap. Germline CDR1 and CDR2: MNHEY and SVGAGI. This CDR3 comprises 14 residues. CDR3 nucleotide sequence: TGTGCCAGCAGTTACTCTTTGGGGGGAGAGACCCAGTACTTC. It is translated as CASSYSLGGETQYF.

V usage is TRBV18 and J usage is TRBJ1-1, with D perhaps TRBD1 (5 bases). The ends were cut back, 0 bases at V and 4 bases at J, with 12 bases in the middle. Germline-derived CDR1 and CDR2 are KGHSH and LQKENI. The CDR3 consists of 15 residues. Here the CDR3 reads CASSPPWGVRTEAFF. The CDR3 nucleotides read TGTGCCAGCTCACCACCCTGGGGGGTGCGCACTGAAGCTTTCTTT.

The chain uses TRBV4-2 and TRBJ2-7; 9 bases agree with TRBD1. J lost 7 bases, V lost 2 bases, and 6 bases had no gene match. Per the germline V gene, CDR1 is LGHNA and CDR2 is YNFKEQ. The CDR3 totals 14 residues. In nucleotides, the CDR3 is TGTGCCAGCAGCCAATGGGACAGGGTGGGGGAGCAGTACTTC. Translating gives CASSQWDRVGEQYF.

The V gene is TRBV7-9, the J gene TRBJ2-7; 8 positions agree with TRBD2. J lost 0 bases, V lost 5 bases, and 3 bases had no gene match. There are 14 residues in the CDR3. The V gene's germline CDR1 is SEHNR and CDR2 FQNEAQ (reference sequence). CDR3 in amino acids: CASSRGGSSYEQYF. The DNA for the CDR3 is TGTGCCAGCAGCCGGGGGGGTAGCTCCTACGAGCAGTACTTC.

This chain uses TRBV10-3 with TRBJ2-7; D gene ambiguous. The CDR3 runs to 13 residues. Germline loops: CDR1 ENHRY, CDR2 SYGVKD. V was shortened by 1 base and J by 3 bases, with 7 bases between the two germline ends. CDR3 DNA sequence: TGTGCCATCAGTGAGTACGGAGACTACGAGCAGTACTTC. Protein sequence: CAISEYGDYEQYF.

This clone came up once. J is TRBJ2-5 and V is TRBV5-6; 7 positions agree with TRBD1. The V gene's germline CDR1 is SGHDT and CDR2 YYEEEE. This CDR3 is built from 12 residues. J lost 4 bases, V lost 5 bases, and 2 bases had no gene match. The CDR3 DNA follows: TGTGCCAGCAGTACAGGGGCAGAGACCCAGTACTTC. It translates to CASSTGAETQYF. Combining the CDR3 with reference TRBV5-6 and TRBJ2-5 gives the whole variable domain DAGVTQSPTHLIKTRGQQVTLRCSPKSGHDTVSWYQQALGQGPQFIFQYYEEEERQRGNFPDRFSGHQFPNYSSELNVNALLLGDSALYLCASSTGAETQYFGPGTRLLVL.

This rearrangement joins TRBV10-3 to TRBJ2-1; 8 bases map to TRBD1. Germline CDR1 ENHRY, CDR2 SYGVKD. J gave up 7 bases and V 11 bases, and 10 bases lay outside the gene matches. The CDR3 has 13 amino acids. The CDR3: CAAAADRENEQFF. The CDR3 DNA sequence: TGTGCCGCCGCCGCGGACAGGGAAAATGAGCAGTTCTTC.

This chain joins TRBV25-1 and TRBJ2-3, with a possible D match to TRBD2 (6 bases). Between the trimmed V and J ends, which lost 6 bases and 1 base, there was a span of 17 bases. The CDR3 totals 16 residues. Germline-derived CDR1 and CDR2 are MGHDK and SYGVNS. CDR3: CASSDVEAGGTDTQYF. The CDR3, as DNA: TGTGCCAGCAGCGACGTCGAAGCGGGCGGCACAGATACGCAGTATTTT. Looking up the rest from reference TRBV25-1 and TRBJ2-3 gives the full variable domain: EADIYQTPRYLVIGTGKKITLECSQTMGHDKMYWYQQDPGMELHLIHYSYGVNSTEKGDLSSESTVSRIRTEHFPLTLESARPSHTSQYLCASSDVEAGGTDTQYFGPGTRLTVL.

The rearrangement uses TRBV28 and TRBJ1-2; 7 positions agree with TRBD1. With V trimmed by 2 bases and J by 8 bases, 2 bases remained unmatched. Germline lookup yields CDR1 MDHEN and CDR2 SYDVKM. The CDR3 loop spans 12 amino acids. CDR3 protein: CASSLPDRGYTF. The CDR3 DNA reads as TGTGCCAGCAGTTTACCGGACAGGGGCTACACCTTC.

The CDR3 nucleotides read TGTGCCAGCTCGCAGGGACTAGCGGACTCCTACGAGCAGTACTTC. This codes for CASSQGLADSYEQYF. The rearrangement links TRBV18 to TRBJ2-7; 11 nucleotides match TRBD2. Germline CDR1 is KGHSH and CDR2 is LQKENI. The CDR3 runs 15 residues. V dropped 6 bases and J dropped 0; count of bases not matched to a gene: 4.

The CDR3, as DNA: TGTGCCAGCAGCGATAGCGGGAGCTTGACCGGGGAGCTGTTTTTT. Its protein product is CASSDSGSLTGELFF. The V and J genes are TRBV7-3 and TRBJ2-2; 9 positions match TRBD2. Germline-derived CDR1 and CDR2 are SGHTA and FQGTGA. V trimming: 5 bases; J trimming: 5 bases; junction bases outside the gene matches: 6. CDR3 length equals 15 residues.

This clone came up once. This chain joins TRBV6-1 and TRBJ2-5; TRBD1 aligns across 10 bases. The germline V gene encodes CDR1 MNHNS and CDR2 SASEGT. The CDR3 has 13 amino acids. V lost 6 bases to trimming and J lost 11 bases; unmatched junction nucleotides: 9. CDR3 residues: CASSGQGVGEQYF. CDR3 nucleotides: TGTGCCAGCAGCGGACAGGGGGTCGGGGAGCAGTACTTC.

The CDR3 region is CASSYSVGGGYEQYF. In DNA, the CDR3 is TGTGCCAGCAGTTACTCTGTGGGAGGTGGCTACGAGCAGTACTTC. V gene TRBV6-5 combines with J gene TRBJ2-5; TRBD2 is a possible D gene (6 bases). The J call may be wrong; the DNA end is better matched by TRBJ2-7. The CDR3 extends over 15 amino acids. Germline V gene data show CDR1 as MNHEY and CDR2 as SVGAGI.

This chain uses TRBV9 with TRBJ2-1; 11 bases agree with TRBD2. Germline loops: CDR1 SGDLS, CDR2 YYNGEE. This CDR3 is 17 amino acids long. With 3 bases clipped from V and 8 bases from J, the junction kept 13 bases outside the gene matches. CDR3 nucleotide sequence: TGTGCCAGCAGCGGGACTAGCGGGCCCCCGGGGGTTGATGAGCAGTTCTTC. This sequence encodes CASSGTSGPPGVDEQFF.

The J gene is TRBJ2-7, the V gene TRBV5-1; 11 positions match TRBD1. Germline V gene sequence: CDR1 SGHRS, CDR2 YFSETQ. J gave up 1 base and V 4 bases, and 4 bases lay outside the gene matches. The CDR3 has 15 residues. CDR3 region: CASSPGTGGSYEQYF. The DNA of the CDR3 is TGCGCCAGCAGCCCCGGGACAGGGGGGTCCTACGAGCAGTACTTC.

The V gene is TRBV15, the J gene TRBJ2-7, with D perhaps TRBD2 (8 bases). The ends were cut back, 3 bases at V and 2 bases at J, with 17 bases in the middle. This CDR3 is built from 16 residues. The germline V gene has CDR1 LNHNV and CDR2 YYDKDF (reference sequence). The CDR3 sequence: CATSRQAGDSTYEQYF. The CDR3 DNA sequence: TGTGCCACCAGCAGGCAAGCGGGGGACAGCACCTACGAGCAGTACTTC.

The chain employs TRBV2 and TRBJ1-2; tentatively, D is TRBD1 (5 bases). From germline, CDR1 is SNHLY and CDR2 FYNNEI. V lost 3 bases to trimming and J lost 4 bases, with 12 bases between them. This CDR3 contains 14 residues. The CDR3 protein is CASSDGQGGYGYTF. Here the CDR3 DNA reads TGTGCCAGCAGTGATGGTCAGGGAGGCTATGGCTACACCTTC. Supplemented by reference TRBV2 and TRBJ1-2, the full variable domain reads EPEVTQTPSHQVTQMGQEVILRCVPISNHLYFYWYRQILGQKVEFLVSFYNNEISEKSEIFDDQFSVERPDGSNFTLKIRSTKLEDSAMYFCASSDGQGGYGYTFGSGTRLTVV.